Shown below are 9 T cell receptor beta chains from a single sample sequenced in a study of T-cell memory formation after mild COVID-19. Each CDR3 protein gets one entry after TCRdb re-called the 5' RACE reads with MiXCR. The profile covers hundreds of thousands of distinct CDR3 sequences, with 15% to 20% appearing a single time and 9% to 15% taken by the ten largest. The sample comprised PBMCs or a T cell subset sorted from them (not recorded which). The receptors originated from an adult woman who had mild COVID-19 (a few samples of this study predate the infection). Cell type and time point are not known.

The rearrangement uses TRBV9 and TRBJ2-5; 9 nucleotides match TRBD2. The CDR3 runs 15 residues. The V gene's germline CDR1 is SGDLS and CDR2 YYNGEE. V lost 3 bases, J lost 5 bases, and 8 bases stayed unmatched. Here the CDR3 DNA reads TGTGCCAGCAGCGAGGGGACTAGCTATAGGGAGACCCAGTACTTC. Protein sequence: CASSEGTSYRETQYF.

The V gene is TRBV4-1, the J gene TRBJ1-5; unclear D gene. V was shortened by 3 bases and J by 7 bases, with 10 bases between the two germline ends. Germline V gene lookup returns CDR1 MGHRA and CDR2 YSYEKL. The CDR3 length is 13 residues. CDR3 in amino acids: CASSQYTGQPQHF. CDR3 bases: TGCGCCAGCAGCCAGTATACCGGGCAGCCCCAGCATTTT.

The chain uses TRBV27 and TRBJ1-2; no reliable D call. V was clipped by 1 base and J by 3 bases, with 12 bases between them. The CDR3 consists of 15 residues. CDR1 and CDR2 (germline): MNHEY, SMNVEV (reference sequence). CDR3 bases: TGTGCCAGCAGTTTATTGGTAGGGTTGGACTATGGCTACACCTTC. Protein sequence: CASSLLVGLDYGYTF.

This clonotype was detected many times. The V and J genes are TRBV4-2 and TRBJ2-1; D is ambiguous. Looked up from germline, CDR1 is LGHNA and CDR2 is YNFKEQ. With 1 base removed from V and 8 bases from J, the gap between germline ends came to 6 bases. The length of the CDR3 is 12 residues. The CDR3 DNA is TGTGCCAGCAGCCAAGCGGTGCATGAGCAGTTCTTC. Residues: CASSQAVHEQFF.

This clonotype came up once. The rearrangement uses TRBV14 and TRBJ2-1; D is possibly TRBD1 or TRBD2 (6 bases each). This CDR3 has 15 amino acids. Trimming cost V 0 bases and J 7 bases, with 13 bases left between them. Germline CDR1 and CDR2: SGHDN and FVKESK. The DNA of the CDR3 is TGTGCCAGCAGCCAAGAATGGGGGGCAGGGAATGAGCAGTTCTTC. It is translated as CASSQEWGAGNEQFF.

The V and J genes are TRBV11-2 and TRBJ1-1; TRBD1 is a possible D gene (6 bases). This CDR3 spans 14 amino acids. V lost 6 bases to trimming and J lost 1 base, with 12 bases between them. CDR1 SGHAT and CDR2 FQNNGV come from the germline V gene. The CDR3 nucleotides are TGTGCCAGCAGACAGGGTTATGAGAACACTGAAGCTTTCTTT. It is translated as CASRQGYENTEAFF.

This clonotype was found a few times. The chain recombines TRBV5-6 with TRBJ2-5; no firm D call. Germline CDR1 SGHDT, CDR2 YYEEEE. Trimming cost V 0 bases and J 1 base, with 10 bases left between them. CDR3 length: 15 residues. The CDR3 sequence: CASSLEWGFQETQYF. CDR3 sequence (DNA): TGTGCCAGCAGCTTGGAGTGGGGTTTCCAAGAGACCCAGTACTTC.

This clonotype has just a few counts. The chain joins TRBV5-5 to TRBJ2-6; no firm D call. The V end lost 0 bases, the J end lost 4 bases, and 11 bases lay between the germline ends. CDR1 and CDR2 (germline): SGHKS, YYEKEE (reference sequence). The CDR3 runs 16 residues. CDR3 in DNA: TGTGCCAGCAGCTTGGTATGGCCCCTGGGGGCCAACGTCCTGACTTTC. Translation: CASSLVWPLGANVLTF.

The chain carries TRBV7-9 and TRBJ2-5, with 9 bases that match TRBD2. The CDR3 contains 17 residues. Per germline, CDR1 SEHNR and CDR2 FQNEAQ (reference sequence). The trim removed 3 bases at V and 1 base at J, leaving 9 bases unmatched. CDR3 protein: CASSLGGTSPSQETQYF. Here the CDR3 DNA reads TGTGCCAGCAGCTTGGGGGGGACTAGCCCCTCCCAAGAGACCCAGTACTTC.